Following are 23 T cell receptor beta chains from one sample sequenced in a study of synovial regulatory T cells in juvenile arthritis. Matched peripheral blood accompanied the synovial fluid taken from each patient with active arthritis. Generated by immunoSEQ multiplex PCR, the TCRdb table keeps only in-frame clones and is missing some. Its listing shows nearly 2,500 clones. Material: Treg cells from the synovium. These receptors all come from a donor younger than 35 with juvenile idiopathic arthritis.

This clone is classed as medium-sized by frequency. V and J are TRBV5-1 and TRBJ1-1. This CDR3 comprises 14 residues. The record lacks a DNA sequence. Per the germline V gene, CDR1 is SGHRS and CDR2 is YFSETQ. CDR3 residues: CASMRVGGNTEAFF.

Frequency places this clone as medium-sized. The CDR3: CASSLEGSGRGTQYF. The rearrangement uses TRBV5-1 and TRBJ2-3; TCRdb's D call of TRBD2 is untestable without DNA. This CDR3 has 15 amino acids. No DNA sequence was recorded. The germline CDR1 and CDR2 sequences are SGHRS and YFSETQ.

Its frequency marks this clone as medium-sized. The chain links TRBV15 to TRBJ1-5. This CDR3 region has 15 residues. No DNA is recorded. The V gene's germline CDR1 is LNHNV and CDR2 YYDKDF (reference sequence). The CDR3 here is CATSRDLEADQPQHF.

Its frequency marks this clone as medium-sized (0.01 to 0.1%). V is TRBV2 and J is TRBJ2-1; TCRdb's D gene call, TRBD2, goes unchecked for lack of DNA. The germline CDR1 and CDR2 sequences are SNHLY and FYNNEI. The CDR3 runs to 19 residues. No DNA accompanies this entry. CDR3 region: CASSEALAGGPSPYNEQFF.

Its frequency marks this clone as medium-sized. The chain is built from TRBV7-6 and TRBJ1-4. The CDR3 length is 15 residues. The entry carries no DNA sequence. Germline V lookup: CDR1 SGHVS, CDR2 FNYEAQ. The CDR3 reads CASSLVGSANEKLFF.

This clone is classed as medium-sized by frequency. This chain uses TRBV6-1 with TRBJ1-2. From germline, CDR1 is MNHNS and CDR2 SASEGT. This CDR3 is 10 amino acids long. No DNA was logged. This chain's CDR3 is CACGNYGYTF.

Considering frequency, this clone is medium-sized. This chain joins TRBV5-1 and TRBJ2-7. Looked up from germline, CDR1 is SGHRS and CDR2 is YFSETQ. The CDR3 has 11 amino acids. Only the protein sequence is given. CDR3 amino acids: CASSLEYEQYF.

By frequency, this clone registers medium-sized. The CDR3 loop reads CASSVVSRGTEAFF. V usage is TRBV9 and J usage is TRBJ1-1; TCRdb designates TRBD1, a call that cannot be tested without DNA. Germline-derived CDR1 and CDR2 are SGDLS and YYNGEE. CDR3 length: 14 amino acids. The record lacks a DNA sequence.

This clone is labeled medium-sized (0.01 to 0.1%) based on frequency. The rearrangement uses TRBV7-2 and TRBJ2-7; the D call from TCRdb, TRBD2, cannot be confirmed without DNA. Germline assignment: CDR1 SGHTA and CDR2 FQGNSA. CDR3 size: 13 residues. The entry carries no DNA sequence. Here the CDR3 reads CASSFLSGYEQYF. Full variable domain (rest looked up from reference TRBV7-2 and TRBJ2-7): GAGVSQSPSNKVTEKGKDVELRCDPISGHTALYWYRQSLGQGLEFLIYFQGNSAPDKSGLPSDRFSAERTGGSVSTLTIQRTQQEDSAVYLCASSFLSGYEQYFGPGTRLTVT.

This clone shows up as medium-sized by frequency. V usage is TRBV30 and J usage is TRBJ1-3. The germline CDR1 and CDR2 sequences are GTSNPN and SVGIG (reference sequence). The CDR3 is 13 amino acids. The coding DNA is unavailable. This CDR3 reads CAWSVPRRNTIYF.

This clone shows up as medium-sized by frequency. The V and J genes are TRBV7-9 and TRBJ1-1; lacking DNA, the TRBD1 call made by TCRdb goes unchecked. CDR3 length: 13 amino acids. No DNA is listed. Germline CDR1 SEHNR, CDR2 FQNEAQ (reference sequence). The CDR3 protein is CASSLVANTEAFF.

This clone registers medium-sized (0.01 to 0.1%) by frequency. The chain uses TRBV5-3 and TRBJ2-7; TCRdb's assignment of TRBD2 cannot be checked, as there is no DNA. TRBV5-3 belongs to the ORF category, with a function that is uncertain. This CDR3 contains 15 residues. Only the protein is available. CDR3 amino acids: CARSLRPSGTYEQYF.

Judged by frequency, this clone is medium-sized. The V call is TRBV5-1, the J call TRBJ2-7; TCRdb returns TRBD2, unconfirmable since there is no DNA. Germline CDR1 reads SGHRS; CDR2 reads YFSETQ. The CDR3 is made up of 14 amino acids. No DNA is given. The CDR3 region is CASKGLAGSYEQYF.

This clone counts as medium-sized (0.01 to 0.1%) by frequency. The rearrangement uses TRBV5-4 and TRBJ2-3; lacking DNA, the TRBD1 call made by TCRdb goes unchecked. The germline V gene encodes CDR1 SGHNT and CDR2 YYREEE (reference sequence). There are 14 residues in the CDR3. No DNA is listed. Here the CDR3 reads CASNSQGAGDTQYF.

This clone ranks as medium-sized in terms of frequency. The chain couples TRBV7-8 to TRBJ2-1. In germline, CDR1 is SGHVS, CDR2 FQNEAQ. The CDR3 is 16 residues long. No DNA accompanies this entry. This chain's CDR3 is CASSLQHLSSYNEQFF.

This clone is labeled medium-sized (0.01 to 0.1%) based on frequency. CDR3 sequence: CASSLEGISNIQYF. This chain uses TRBV5-6 with TRBJ2-4; the TCRdb call, TRBD1, lacks DNA for checking. CDR3 length equals 14 residues. Only the protein is on record. The germline V gene has CDR1 SGHDT and CDR2 YYEEEE.

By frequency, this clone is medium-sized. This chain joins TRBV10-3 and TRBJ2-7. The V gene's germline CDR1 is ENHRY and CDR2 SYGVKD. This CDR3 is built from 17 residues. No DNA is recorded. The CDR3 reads CAISFSAAGQTVYEQYF.

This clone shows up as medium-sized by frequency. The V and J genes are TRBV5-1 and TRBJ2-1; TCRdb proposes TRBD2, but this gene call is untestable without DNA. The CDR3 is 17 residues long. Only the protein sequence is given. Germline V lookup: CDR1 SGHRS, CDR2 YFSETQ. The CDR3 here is CASSFPRAGEYYNEQFF.

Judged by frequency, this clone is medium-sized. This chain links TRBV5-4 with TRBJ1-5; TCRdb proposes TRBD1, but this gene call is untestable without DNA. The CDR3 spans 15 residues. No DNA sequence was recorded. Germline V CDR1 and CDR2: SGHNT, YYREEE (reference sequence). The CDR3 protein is CASSKDRGQDQPQHF.

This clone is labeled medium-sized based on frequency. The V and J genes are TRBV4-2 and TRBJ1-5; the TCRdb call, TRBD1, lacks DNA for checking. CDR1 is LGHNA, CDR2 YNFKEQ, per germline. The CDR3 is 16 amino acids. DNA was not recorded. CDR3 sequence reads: CASSQTTGYSNQPQHF.

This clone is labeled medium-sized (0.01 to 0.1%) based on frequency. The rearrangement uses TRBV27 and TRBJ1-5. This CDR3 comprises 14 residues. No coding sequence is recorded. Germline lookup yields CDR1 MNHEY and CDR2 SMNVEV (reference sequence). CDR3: CASSFKGGDQPQHF.

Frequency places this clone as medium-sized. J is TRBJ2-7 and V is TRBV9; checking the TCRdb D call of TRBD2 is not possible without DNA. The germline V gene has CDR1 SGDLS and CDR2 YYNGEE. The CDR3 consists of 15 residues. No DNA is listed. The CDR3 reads CASSPLAAGAYEQYF.

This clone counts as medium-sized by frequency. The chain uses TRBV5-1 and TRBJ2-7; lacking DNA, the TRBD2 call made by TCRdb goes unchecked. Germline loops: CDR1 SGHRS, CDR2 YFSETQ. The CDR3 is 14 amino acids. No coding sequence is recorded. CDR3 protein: CASSLKADPYEQYF.